The next 21 T cell receptor beta chains were all read from a single sample in a study of radiation and T cells in renal cell carcinoma. Sequencing used immunoSEQ multiplex PCR; TCRdb keeps in-frame clones, though not all of them. Of some 120,000 clones in the sample, approximately 75% were seen once. This sample's time point: blood 2 weeks post-SBRT. Treatment reported: 15 Gy SBRT to primary tumor, nephrectomy 4 weeks later. Source: blood, taken from a patient whose treatment included radiotherapy and nephrectomy. The receptors come from a woman aged 60-75 years with renal cell carcinoma.

This chain joins TRBV2 and TRBJ1-1; 9 bases match TRBD1. The J segment lost 3 bases and the V segment lost 8 bases, leaving 1 base of the junction unmatched. CDR1 is SNHLY, CDR2 FYNNEI, per germline. The CDR3 is 12 residues long. The DNA for the CDR3 is TGTGCCAGCGACAGGGGGGACACTGAAGCTTTCTTT. This sequence encodes CASDRGDTEAFF.

The chain carries TRBV4-1 and TRBJ2-7; the match to TRBD1 covers 7 bases. The ends lost 5 bases at V and 0 bases at J; junction bases unmatched: 7. The CDR3 sequence is 15 residues long. Germline V lookup: CDR1 MGHRA, CDR2 YSYEKL. The CDR3 nucleotides read TGCGCCAGCAGCACAGGGACAGCGCGCTCCTACGAGCAGTACTTC. Translating gives CASSTGTARSYEQYF.

J is TRBJ2-2 and V is TRBV29-1; no definite D call. Germline V lookup: CDR1 SQVTM, CDR2 ANQGSEA. The CDR3 is 13 amino acids. V was clipped by 1 base and J by 0 bases, with 3 bases between them. The CDR3 DNA follows: TGCAGCGTTGAAGTCACGAACACCGGGGAGCTGTTTTTT. This translates into CSVEVTNTGELFF.

This chain joins TRBV7-6 and TRBJ1-2; 7 bases match TRBD1. V lost 5 bases, J lost 5 bases, and 8 bases stayed unmatched. Germline assignment: CDR1 SGHVS and CDR2 FNYEAQ. The CDR3 sequence is 14 residues long. Here the CDR3 reads CASSPGQALYGYTF. CDR3 nucleotides: TGTGCCAGCAGCCCAGGACAGGCACTATATGGCTACACCTTC.

V is TRBV18 and J is TRBJ2-3, with no clear D. Trimming removed 3 bases at V and 3 bases at J, with 13 bases between. Germline V gene sequence: CDR1 KGHSH, CDR2 LQKENI. The CDR3 is 15 residues long. CDR3 nucleotide sequence: TGTGCCAGCTCACCGGAATCGACCATAACAGATACGCAGTATTTT. It codes for CASSPESTITDTQYF.

The gene calls are TRBV5-4 and TRBJ2-3; a weak D match, TRBD1 (5 bases). CDR3 size: 17 residues. V was clipped by 4 bases and J by 0 bases, with 18 bases between them. Germline V lookup: CDR1 SGHNT, CDR2 YYREEE (reference sequence). The CDR3 DNA follows: TGTGCCAGCAGCCCGGCGGCTTTGACAGCTAGCACAGATACGCAGTATTTT. Its translation: CASSPAALTASTDTQYF.

The chain recombines TRBV29-1 with TRBJ1-1, with a possible D match to TRBD1 (5 bases). Germline lookup yields CDR1 SQVTM and CDR2 ANQGSEA. Trimming stripped 3 bases from V and 7 bases from J, with 6 bases between. This CDR3 spans 10 amino acids. The CDR3 sequence is CSVDQGEAFF. DNA for the CDR3: TGCAGCGTTGATCAGGGTGAAGCTTTCTTT.

V gene TRBV19 combines with J gene TRBJ2-1; D might be TRBD2 (5 bases). Germline CDR1 LNHDA, CDR2 SQIVND (reference sequence). CDR3 length equals 14 residues. The ends were cut back, 8 bases at V and 0 bases at J, with 11 bases in the middle. The CDR3 nucleotides read TGTGCCAGTTCAACAGCGGTCTCCTACAATGAGCAGTTCTTC. Protein: CASSTAVSYNEQFF.

The chain links TRBV18 to TRBJ2-6; D is possibly TRBD1 (6 bases). The germline V and J ends were trimmed by 3 bases and 2 bases, with 14 bases remaining between them. This CDR3 region has 17 residues. CDR1 and CDR2 from the germline V gene are KGHSH and LQKENI. In nucleotides, the CDR3 is TGTGCCAGCTCACCCGGAAACTCAGGGGCTGGGGCCAACGTCCTGACTTTC. Protein product: CASSPGNSGAGANVLTF.

The chain joins TRBV4-2 to TRBJ1-4; possible D gene TRBD1, 5 bases. The germline CDR1 and CDR2 sequences are LGHNA and YNFKEQ. This CDR3 is built from 14 residues. Trimming cost V 1 base and J 7 bases, with 10 bases left between them. CDR3 sequence reads: CASSQGSGTEKLFF. CDR3 nucleotides: TGTGCCAGCAGCCAAGGTTCAGGGACTGAAAAACTGTTTTTT.

The rearrangement uses TRBV27 and TRBJ1-2, with D possibly being TRBD1 (5 bases). Germline V gives CDR1 MNHEY, CDR2 SMNVEV (reference sequence). V lost 2 bases to trimming and J lost 6 bases, with 16 bases between them. This CDR3 has 15 residues. CDR3 DNA sequence: TGTGCCAGCAGTTTAGCAGCGGGGGGGGGAAATGGCTACACCTTC. Protein: CASSLAAGGGNGYTF.

V gene TRBV5-1 combines with J gene TRBJ2-3, with D perhaps TRBD1 (6 bases). The germline V gene encodes CDR1 SGHRS and CDR2 YFSETQ. The CDR3 extends over 13 amino acids. Trimming shortened V by 4 bases and J by 4 bases, and 10 bases separated the two germline ends. The CDR3 sequence: CASSTGRPDTQYF. DNA of the CDR3: TGCGCCAGCAGCACAGGGCGACCAGATACGCAGTATTTT.

This chain uses TRBV6-1 with TRBJ1-3; D is unclear. Germline V gene lookup returns CDR1 MNHNS and CDR2 SASEGT. V was pared by 1 base and J by 4 bases, with 2 bases between. The CDR3 contains 12 residues. The CDR3 spells CASSEGGNTIYF. The CDR3 DNA follows: TGTGCCAGCAGTGAAGGCGGAAACACCATATATTTT.

This clone came up many times. The rearrangement joins TRBV5-5 to TRBJ2-3; D is undetermined. Germline-derived CDR1 and CDR2 are SGHKS and YYEKEE (reference sequence). This CDR3 has 13 residues. Trimming left V 0 bases short and J 6 bases short, with 8 bases between. The CDR3 here is CASSLGVSDTQYF. The CDR3 DNA is TGTGCCAGCAGCTTGGGGGTAAGCGATACGCAGTATTTT.

The chain is built from TRBV6-6 and TRBJ1-1; TRBD1 might be the D (5 bases). The V end lost 4 bases, the J end lost 2 bases, and 11 bases lay between the germline ends. This CDR3 region has 14 residues. The germline CDR1 and CDR2 sequences are MNHNY and SVGAGI (reference sequence). The CDR3 DNA reads as TGTGCCAGCAGTTTTCCGGGACCTAACACTGAAGCTTTCTTT. It is translated as CASSFPGPNTEAFF.

V gene TRBV28 combines with J gene TRBJ2-2; tentative D call: TRBD1 (6 bases). Trimming removed 5 bases at V and 1 base at J, with 11 bases between. CDR1 and CDR2 from the germline V gene are MDHEN and SYDVKM. The CDR3 extends over 15 amino acids. In DNA form, the CDR3 reads TGTGCCAGCAGTAATCCGACAGGGAACACCGGGGAGCTGTTTTTT. It yields the protein CASSNPTGNTGELFF.

There are a few counts of this clone. This chain joins TRBV7-2 and TRBJ2-5; a weak D match, TRBD2 (7 bases). Between the trimmed V and J ends, which lost 3 bases and 1 base, there was a span of 12 bases. Germline V gene data show CDR1 as SGHTA and CDR2 as FQGNSA. CDR3 length: 15 residues. This chain's CDR3 is CASSFLGGLQETQYF. CDR3 bases: TGTGCCAGCAGCTTTTTGGGGGGGCTCCAAGAGACCCAGTACTTC.

CDR3 loop: CSVADRLAKNIQYF. In DNA, the CDR3 is TGCAGCGTGGCGGACAGGCTGGCCAAAAACATTCAGTACTTC. The chain uses TRBV29-1 and TRBJ2-4; 7 bases agree with TRBD1. This CDR3 spans 14 amino acids. Unmatched junction bases numbered 6, after V lost 6 bases and J lost 1 base. Per the germline V gene, CDR1 is SQVTM and CDR2 is ANQGSEA. The variable domain in full, with the rest retrieved from reference TRBV29-1 and TRBJ2-4, is SAVISQKPSRDICQRGTSLTIQCQVDSQVTMMFWYRQQPGQSLTLIATANQGSEATYESGFVIDKFPISRPNLTFSTLTVSNMSPEDSSIYLCSVADRLAKNIQYFGAGTRLSVL.

This chain links TRBV18 with TRBJ1-1; D possibly corresponds to TRBD1 (5 bases). Between the trimmed V and J ends, which lost 3 bases and 3 bases, there was a span of 17 bases. Germline CDR1 and CDR2: KGHSH and LQKENI. This CDR3 is 16 amino acids long. The CDR3 here is CASSPVAGSRHTEAFF. CDR3 nucleotide sequence: TGTGCCAGCTCACCGGTAGCAGGGTCGAGACACACTGAAGCTTTCTTT.

The chain has TRBV9 and TRBJ2-7; maybe TRBD2 (6 bases). Per germline, CDR1 SGDLS and CDR2 YYNGEE. The V and J ends lost 10 bases and 3 bases respectively, with 20 bases between them. The CDR3 has 14 amino acids. This CDR3 is CAYGAGRRNYEQYF. The CDR3 DNA reads TGTGCCTACGGGGCGGGGCGGAGGAACTACGAGCAGTACTTC. Together with reference TRBV9 and TRBJ2-7, the CDR3 gives the full variable domain: DSGVTQTPKHLITATGQRVTLRCSPRSGDLSVYWYQQSLDQGLQFLIQYYNGEERAKGNILERFSAQQFPDLHSELNLSSLELGDSALYFCAYGAGRRNYEQYFGPGTRLTVT.

The chain combines TRBV6-5 with TRBJ2-7; D perhaps matches TRBD2 (5 bases). This CDR3 comprises 15 residues. V dropped 5 bases and J dropped 0 bases, with 14 bases sitting between them. Germline V gene lookup returns CDR1 MNHEY and CDR2 SVGAGI. CDR3 DNA: TGTGCCAGCAGTCCAGGACTGGGAAGCTCCTACGAGCAGTACTTC. Translation gives CASSPGLGSSYEQYF.